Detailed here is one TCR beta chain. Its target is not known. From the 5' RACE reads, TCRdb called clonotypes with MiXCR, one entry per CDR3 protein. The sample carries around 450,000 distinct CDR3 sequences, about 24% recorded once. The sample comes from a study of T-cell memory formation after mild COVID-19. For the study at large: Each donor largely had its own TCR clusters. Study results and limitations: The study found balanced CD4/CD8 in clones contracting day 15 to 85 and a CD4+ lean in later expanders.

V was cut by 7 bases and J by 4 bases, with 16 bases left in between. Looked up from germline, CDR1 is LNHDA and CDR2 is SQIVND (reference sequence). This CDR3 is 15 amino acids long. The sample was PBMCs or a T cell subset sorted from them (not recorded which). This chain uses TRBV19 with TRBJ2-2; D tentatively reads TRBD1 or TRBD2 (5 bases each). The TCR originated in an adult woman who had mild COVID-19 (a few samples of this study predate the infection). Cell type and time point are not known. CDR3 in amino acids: CASTMQGAATGELFF. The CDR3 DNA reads TGTGCCAGTACCATGCAGGGAGCGGCCACCGGGGAGCTGTTTTTT.